This is a list of T cell receptor beta chains from one sample in a study of T cell repertoires in cytomegalovirus infection. No antigen is known for these receptors. TCRdb processed the reads anew with MiXCR; each CDR3 protein has one entry. This sample yields over 100,000 distinct CDR3 sequences, of which 29% are seen a single time; around 80% belongs to the top ten. The source was CD8+ T cells from cultured PBMCs, collected from culture after CMV antigen stimulation. Receptor source: a human donor in good health (CMV status not recorded). Some clones in this sample may be carry-over from other donors' samples. The CDR3 runs from the conserved cysteine through the conserved F or W. A D gene is named only where the DNA matches it firmly. Only some rows state a clone size, as once, few, many or a class for expanded clones.

j_gene: TRBJ2-1
v_gene: TRBV4-1
abundance: many
d_gene: .
CDR3nt: TGCGCCAGCAGCCAAAGGGACATAGACAATGAGCAGTTCTTC
CDR3aa: CASSQRDIDNEQFF

j_gene: TRBJ2-7
v_gene: TRBV6-5
abundance: .
d_gene: .
CDR3nt: TGTGCCAGCAGCCTGACGGATACCTACGAGCAGTACTTC
CDR3aa: CASSLTDTYEQYF

j_gene: TRBJ1-1
v_gene: TRBV27
abundance: .
d_gene: .
CDR3nt: TGTGCCAGCAGTTTGTCGGATCCGAGGTACACTGAAGCTTTCTTT
CDR3aa: CASSLSDPRYTEAFF

j_gene: TRBJ2-1
v_gene: TRBV28
abundance: few
d_gene: .
CDR3nt: TGTGCCAGCAGTTTCCCTGAGCGGTACAATGAGCAGTTCTTC
CDR3aa: CASSFPERYNEQFF

j_gene: TRBJ2-5
v_gene: TRBV20-1
abundance: .
d_gene: .
CDR3nt: TGCAGTGCCGATCAAAGTAGCGAGCTCCAAGAGACCCAGTACTTC
CDR3aa: CSADQSSELQETQYF

j_gene: TRBJ2-3
v_gene: TRBV6-5
abundance: .
d_gene: .
CDR3nt: TGTGGCAGCAGTTACCAGCCCAGCACAGATACGCAGTATTTT
CDR3aa: CGSSYQPSTDTQYF

j_gene: TRBJ1-4
v_gene: TRBV7-9
abundance: few
d_gene: .
CDR3nt: TGTGCCAGCAGCCCCGCAGGACAGATGGGAGTTGAAAAACTGTTTTTT
CDR3aa: CASSPAGQMGVEKLFF

j_gene: TRBJ1-5
v_gene: TRBV12-3/TRBV12-4
abundance: many
d_gene: .
CDR3nt: TGTGCCAGCAGTTTTACGGATAGCAATCAGCCCCAGCATTTT
CDR3aa: CASSFTDSNQPQHF

j_gene: TRBJ1-2
v_gene: TRBV29-1
abundance: .
d_gene: TRBD1
CDR3nt: TGCAGCGTGGGACAGGGGGGAAATGGCTACACCTTC
CDR3aa: CSVGQGGNGYTF

j_gene: TRBJ2-5
v_gene: TRBV2
abundance: once
d_gene: .
CDR3nt: TGTGCCAGCAGAGGCTCAGGACAGCGTCAAGAGACCCAGTACTTC
CDR3aa: CASRGSGQRQETQYF

j_gene: TRBJ2-3
v_gene: TRBV12-3/TRBV12-4
abundance: few
d_gene: TRBD1
CDR3nt: TGTGCCAGCAGGATTAGGGACAGCGAGTATGGTACGGTTACAGATACGCAGTATTTT
CDR3aa: CASRIRDSEYGTVTDTQYF

j_gene: TRBJ1-1
v_gene: TRBV5-4
abundance: .
d_gene: .
CDR3nt: TGTGCCGGCAGCTGGGGCCTGGTGAACACTGAAGCTTTCTTT
CDR3aa: CAGSWGLVNTEAFF

j_gene: TRBJ2-7
v_gene: TRBV7-9
abundance: .
d_gene: TRBD1
CDR3nt: TGTGCCAGCAGCTTAGCGACAGGGCTGAACGAGCAGTACTTC
CDR3aa: CASSLATGLNEQYF

j_gene: TRBJ2-3
v_gene: TRBV28
abundance: .
d_gene: TRBD1
CDR3nt: TGTGCCAGCACCCTACCGGGACAGGTAGGATTGGGTACGCAGTATTTT
CDR3aa: CASTLPGQVGLGTQYF

j_gene: TRBJ2-3
v_gene: TRBV6-1
abundance: many
d_gene: .
CDR3nt: TGTGCCAGCAGTGAAAAACCGGGGGCCCAAGATACGCAGTATTTT
CDR3aa: CASSEKPGAQDTQYF

j_gene: TRBJ2-7
v_gene: TRBV28
abundance: few
d_gene: .
CDR3nt: TGTGCCAGCAGTTCCATTAGACTTGTAAGCTCCTACGAGCAGTACTTC
CDR3aa: CASSSIRLVSSYEQYF

j_gene: TRBJ2-7
v_gene: TRBV11-2
abundance: .
d_gene: TRBD2
CDR3nt: TGTGCCAGCAGCGCAGCGGGAGTACAGTACTTC
CDR3aa: CASSAAGVQYF

j_gene: TRBJ2-7
v_gene: TRBV24-1
abundance: few
d_gene: TRBD1
CDR3nt: TGTGCCACCAGTGATTTCGGACAGGGTGTGGGCGAGCAGTACTTC
CDR3aa: CATSDFGQGVGEQYF

j_gene: TRBJ2-5
v_gene: TRBV6-1
abundance: .
d_gene: .
CDR3nt: TGTGCCAGCACCGACTCAGCAGGGGTTGAGACCCAGTACTTC
CDR3aa: CASTDSAGVETQYF

j_gene: TRBJ1-1
v_gene: TRBV12-5
abundance: .
d_gene: .
CDR3nt: TGTGCTAGTGGTTTGGCCGACCTTAACACTGAAGCTTTCTTT
CDR3aa: CASGLADLNTEAFF

j_gene: TRBJ2-2
v_gene: TRBV7-2
abundance: many
d_gene: .
CDR3nt: TGTGCCAGCAGCGCGCCCCGCAGGGCAGGGGAGCTGTTTTTT
CDR3aa: CASSAPRRAGELFF

j_gene: TRBJ1-1
v_gene: TRBV5-4
abundance: .
d_gene: .
CDR3nt: TGTGCCAGCAGCTCCGGGCCGGGGTCGGGCACTGAAGCTTTCTTT
CDR3aa: CASSSGPGSGTEAFF